This T cell receptor (beta chain) was found in a study of shared clonotypes between healthy human individuals. Assay used: immunoSEQ multiplex PCR; TCRdb lists only in-frame clones, some missing. The sample includes some 500,000 clones, roughly three quarters of them seen just once. Turning to this clone: The antigen remains undetermined.

Overall study results and limits: It was the few donors that limited the genetic and exposure-history diversity represented.

Sequenced: PBMCs. The TCR originated in a woman in her 40s in good health. Some clones in this sample may be carry-over from other donors' samples.

The CDR3 coding sequence is TGCGCCAGCAGCTATCCTGGTGTAGGTCAGCCCCAGCATTTT. This translates into CASSYPGVGQPQHF. V usage is TRBV4-1 and J usage is TRBJ1-5; D uncertain. V gave up 5 bases and J gave up 6 bases, with 14 bases separating them. This CDR3 is built from 14 residues. Per the germline V gene, CDR1 is MGHRA and CDR2 is YSYEKL.